This paragraph covers one T cell receptor (beta chain) sequence. What it recognizes is unknown. With 3 bases removed from V and 1 base from J, the gap between germline ends came to 9 bases. The CDR3 consists of 15 residues. From germline, CDR1 is SGHTA and CDR2 FQGTGA. The sample belongs to a study of shared clonotypes between healthy human individuals. About the research overall: Three CD4 naive, three CD4 memory, two CD8 naive and one CD8 memory plate were used per donor.

General study points: What rarefaction showed was incomplete sorted-subset sequencing despite large depth. Generation probabilities of non-shared clonotypes were lower (relative to those shared by all four donors).

Deep was the level at which the assay was run. Generated by immunoSEQ multiplex PCR, the TCRdb table keeps only in-frame clones and is missing some. The sample consists of about 2.4 million clones, approximately 94% of them appearing once. The specimen was naive CD4+ T cells from PBMCs. Documented subset: CD45RA+ positively selected. The sequence came from a man aged 18 to 30 in good health. Some clones in this sample may be carry-over from other donors' samples. The gene calls are TRBV7-3 and TRBJ2-2; possibly TRBD1 for D (5 bases). CDR3 DNA sequence: TGTGCCAGCAGCTTTTCTAGGGGGAACACCGGGGAGCTGTTTTTT. Translating gives CASSFSRGNTGELFF. Full variable domain (rest looked up from reference TRBV7-3 and TRBJ2-2): GAGVSQTPSNKVTEKGKYVELRCDPISGHTALYWYRQSLGQGPEFLIYFQGTGAADDSGLPNDRFFAVRPEGSVSTLKIQRTERGDSAVYLCASSFSRGNTGELFFGEGSRLTVL.